This entry features one T cell receptor (beta chain) sequence. These data originate in a study of Tregs in tolerant kidney transplant recipients. Data came from immunoSEQ multiplex PCR; TCRdb stores just in-frame clones and leaves some out. The top ten clones hold roughly 0.6% of a sample with about 83,000 clones, roughly 98% of them seen once. The length of the CDR3 is 15 residues. In germline, CDR1 is LNHNV, CDR2 YYDKDF (reference sequence). V shed 0 bases and J shed 4 bases, with 10 bases lying between them. The chain links TRBV15 to TRBJ1-5, with a possible D match to TRBD1 (5 bases). The sample consisted of CD4+ T cells from blood, taken before the transplant. This receptor was obtained from a human donor who received a combined kidney and bone marrow transplant. Written as DNA, the CDR3 is TGTGCCACCAGCAGAGACGGCAGGGCGAATCAGCCCCAGCATTTT. Amino acid sequence: CATSRDGRANQPQHF. The complete variable domain, with remaining parts taken from reference TRBV15 and TRBJ1-5, reads DAMVIQNPRYQVTQFGKPVTLSCSQTLNHNVMYWYQQKSSQAPKLLFHYYDKDFNNEADTPDNFQSRRPNTSFCFLDIRSPGLGDTAMYLCATSRDGRANQPQHFGDGTRLSIL.